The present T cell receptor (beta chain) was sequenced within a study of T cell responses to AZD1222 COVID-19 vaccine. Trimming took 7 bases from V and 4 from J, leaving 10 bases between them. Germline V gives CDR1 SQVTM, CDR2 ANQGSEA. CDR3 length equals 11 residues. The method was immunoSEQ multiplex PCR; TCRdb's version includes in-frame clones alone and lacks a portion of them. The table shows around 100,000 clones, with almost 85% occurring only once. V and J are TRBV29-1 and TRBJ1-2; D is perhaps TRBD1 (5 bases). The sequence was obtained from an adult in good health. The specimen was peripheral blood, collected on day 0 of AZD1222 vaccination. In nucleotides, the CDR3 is TGCAGCGGGAGGGGTCTCTATGGCTACACCTTC. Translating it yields CSGRGLYGYTF.